This TCR beta chain was obtained from a study of response to subunit inactivated influenza vaccine. CDR1 SGHDN and CDR2 FVKESK come from the germline V gene. Trimming removed 4 bases from V and 8 bases from J, with 11 bases in between. The CDR3 contains 12 residues. TCRdb analysed the RT-PCR reads with MiXCR anew, one entry per CDR3 protein. The sample has roughly 710,000 distinct CDR3 sequences, 13% to 15% seen once. This clonotype appeared a few times. V is TRBV14 and J is TRBJ1-2; D is unresolved. The sequences come from PBMCs from blood, collected 14 days before vaccination. This receptor was taken from a man aged 50 to 60 who received an inactivated influenza vaccine. The CDR3 DNA is TGTGCCAGCAGCCTTGTAGGGAGGGGCTACACCTTC. The encoded protein is CASSLVGRGYTF.